What follows are 8 T cell receptor beta chains derived from one specimen sequenced in a study of blood T cell repertoires in COVID-19. Generated by immunoSEQ multiplex PCR, the TCRdb table keeps only in-frame clones and is missing some. The sample consists of over 75,000 clones, roughly 78% of them appearing once. Sequencing was carried out using peripheral blood. The receptors were sampled from a woman older than 75 with acute or convalescent COVID-19.

This clone was recorded a few times. The J gene is TRBJ2-2, the V gene TRBV9; no clear D. The V end lost 3 bases, the J end lost 6 bases, and 21 bases lay between the germline ends. The germline CDR1 and CDR2 sequences are SGDLS and YYNGEE. This CDR3 contains 17 residues. The CDR3 reads CASSDKSPIAASGELFF. Written as DNA, the CDR3 is TGTGCCAGCAGCGACAAATCCCCCATTGCGGCCTCCGGGGAGCTGTTTTTT.

J is TRBJ1-1 and V is TRBV19; D perhaps matches TRBD1 (5 bases). Per the germline V gene, CDR1 is LNHDA and CDR2 is SQIVND (reference sequence). Trimming cost V 7 bases and J 3 bases, with 18 bases left between them. The CDR3 length is 15 residues. As DNA, the CDR3 is TGTGCCAGTAATTCGGCGGGGCTCCGAGACACTGAAGCTTTCTTT. As protein: CASNSAGLRDTEAFF.

This chain joins TRBV3-1 (or the pseudogene TRBV3-2) and TRBJ2-5, with 8 nucleotides matching TRBD2. Germline CDR1 is LGHDT and CDR2 is YNNKEL (reference sequence). The CDR3 sequence is 16 residues long. Germline trimming cut 0 bases from V and 5 bases from J; bases unmatched to any gene: 8. The CDR3 region has the DNA TGTGCCAGCAGCCAAGATCCAGGACTAGCATACGAGACCCAGTACTTC. This sequence encodes CASSQDPGLAYETQYF.

The chain has TRBV5-1 and TRBJ2-5; the D gene is possibly TRBD2 (6 bases). V lost 4 bases and J 2 bases, leaving 12 bases between the germline ends. Germline CDR1 and CDR2: SGHRS and YFSETQ. The CDR3 is made up of 14 amino acids. Here the CDR3 reads CASSEGLKQETQYF. CDR3 bases: TGCGCCAGCAGCGAAGGACTAAAACAAGAGACCCAGTACTTC.

This clone has only a few counts. The gene calls are TRBV12-3 or TRBV12-4 and TRBJ1-6, with a tentative D call TRBD1 (6 bases). Trimming stripped 4 bases from V and 11 bases from J, with 12 bases between. CDR3 length equals 13 residues. The DNA for the CDR3 is TGTGCCAGCAGTTGGGACACGTCTACACCCCTCCACTTT. It yields the protein CASSWDTSTPLHF.

The chain recombines TRBV9 with TRBJ2-7; 8 nucleotides line up with TRBD1. The length of the CDR3 is 14 residues. The germline CDR1 and CDR2 sequences are SGDLS and YYNGEE. The J segment lost 6 bases and the V segment lost 2 bases, leaving 7 bases of the junction unmatched. The CDR3 DNA reads TGTGCCAGCAGCGTCGGCCAGGGGGCAAGCGAGCAGTACTTC. This sequence encodes CASSVGQGASEQYF.

V and J are TRBV5-5 and TRBJ1-4; 9 positions match TRBD1. CDR1 is SGHKS and CDR2 is YYEKEE in the germline V gene (reference sequence). The CDR3 is 14 amino acids. With 3 bases clipped from V and 8 bases from J, the junction kept 5 bases outside the gene matches. The chain's CDR3 is CASSWGGQGEKLFF. The CDR3 nucleotides are TGTGCCAGCAGCTGGGGTGGACAGGGGGAAAAACTGTTTTTT.

Here the CDR3 reads CASSMGGGEETQYF. CDR3 nucleotides: TGTGCCAGCTCGATGGGCGGGGGTGAAGAGACCCAGTACTTC. The chain links TRBV6-5 to TRBJ2-5, with 7 bases fitting TRBD2. The J segment lost 3 bases and the V segment lost 8 bases, leaving 9 bases of the junction unmatched. The germline gives CDR1 MNHEY, CDR2 SVGAGI. The CDR3 has 14 amino acids.